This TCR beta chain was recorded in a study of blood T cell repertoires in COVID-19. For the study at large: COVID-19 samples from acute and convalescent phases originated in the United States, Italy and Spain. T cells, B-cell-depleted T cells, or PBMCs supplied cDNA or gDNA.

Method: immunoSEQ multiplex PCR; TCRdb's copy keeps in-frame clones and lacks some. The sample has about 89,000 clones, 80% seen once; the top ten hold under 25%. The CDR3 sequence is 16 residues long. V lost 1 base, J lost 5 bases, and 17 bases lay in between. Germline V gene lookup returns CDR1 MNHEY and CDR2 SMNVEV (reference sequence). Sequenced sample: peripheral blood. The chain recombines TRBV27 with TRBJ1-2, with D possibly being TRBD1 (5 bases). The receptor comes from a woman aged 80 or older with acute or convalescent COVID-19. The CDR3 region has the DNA TGTGCCAGCAGTTTATGGAGTTCCACTGGGGCTTATGGCTACACCTTC. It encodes CASSLWSSTGAYGYTF.